The sequence of this T cell receptor beta chain was determined in a study of regulatory T cells in long-lasting Graves disease. HTBI primers from iRepertoire and Arm-PCR of CDR3 regions yielded the TCR beta libraries. TCRdb re-derived calls from the multiplex PCR reads in MiXCR, one entry per CDR3 protein. Among over 300,000 distinct CDR3 sequences listed, roughly a sixth were seen once. As for this clonotype: Its antigen is still unknown. Its ends do not fully match the called genes, so a read error is possible.

This CDR3 contains 13 residues. Germline V lookup: CDR1 LGHDT, CDR2 YNNKEL (reference sequence). The time point is: newly diagnosed GD, antithyroid drugs for less than 3 months. Construction of the TCR library relied on RNA isolated from PBMCs. Study-wide results and limits: Favoring TRBV28, TRBJ1-2 and TRBJ2-5 was a feature seen in persistent disease. Newly diagnosed patients had higher TCR diversity than persistent Graves' patients did.

This chain connects TRBV3-1 to TRBJ2-1; D ambiguous. The specimen comprised peripheral blood mononuclear cells (PBMCs), sampled at new diagnosis, from a patient treated with antithyroid drugs. The sequence derives from a female donor with Graves disease. The DNA of the CDR3 is TGCGCCAGCAGCCAAAAGAACAACAATGAGCAGTTCTTC. Its translation is CASSQKNNNEQFF.